The 20 T cell receptor beta chains below come from one sample, sequenced in a study of blood T cell repertoires in COVID-19. TCRdb keeps only in-frame clones here, not all; method: immunoSEQ multiplex PCR. The data show over 140,000 clones, 76% seen once. The sample consisted of peripheral blood. These TCRs come from a woman of 80 years or more with active or convalescent COVID-19.

On this clone: This specimen includes other DNA sequences encoding the same CDR3. This chain links TRBV6-5 with TRBJ1-1; 8 positions match TRBD1. Looked up from germline, CDR1 is MNHEY and CDR2 is SVGAGI. This CDR3 has 13 residues. Losses at the gene ends were 5 bases for V and 5 bases for J; bases not matched to a gene: 4. The CDR3 nucleotides are TGTGCCAGCAGTCGAAGACAGGGGACTGAAGCTTTCTTT. Its protein is CASSRRQGTEAFF.

The rearrangement uses TRBV7-2 and TRBJ1-6, with TRBD1 matching over 9 bases. V shed 5 bases and J 7 bases; nucleotides not matched to a gene: 9. This CDR3 is built from 16 residues. Germline V gene lookup returns CDR1 SGHTA and CDR2 FQGNSA. As DNA, the CDR3 is TGTGCCAGCAGCCCGCGCCGGGACAGGGCCAATTCACCCCTCCACTTT. It specifies CASSPRRDRANSPLHF.

V is TRBV2 and J is TRBJ2-1; D may be TRBD1 (5 bases). Trimming removed 6 bases at V and 5 bases at J, with 17 bases between. CDR1 SNHLY and CDR2 FYNNEI come from the germline V gene. The CDR3 is 15 amino acids. CDR3 residues: CASRATGALDNEQFF. The CDR3 coding sequence is TGTGCCAGCAGAGCCACAGGTGCCCTTGACAATGAGCAGTTCTTC.

Details on this clone: The same CDR3 can be traced to other DNA sequences in this sample. V is TRBV18 and J is TRBJ2-5; D is possibly TRBD1 (6 bases). V was trimmed by 3 bases and J by 2 bases, leaving 7 bases between them. Germline CDR1 reads KGHSH; CDR2 reads LQKENI. The CDR3 runs to 13 residues. The CDR3 loop is CASSPGQQETQYF. The CDR3 DNA is TGTGCCAGCTCACCTGGACAGCAAGAGACCCAGTACTTC.

This chain joins TRBV19 and TRBJ2-7, with 8 bases that match TRBD1. The CDR3 length is 13 residues. Germline V gene data show CDR1 as LNHDA and CDR2 as SQIVND (reference sequence). V dropped 6 bases and J dropped 3; count of bases not matched to a gene: 4. The CDR3 sequence is CASRKQGGYEQYF. The CDR3 nucleotides read TGTGCCAGTAGGAAACAGGGGGGCTACGAGCAGTACTTC. Looking up the rest from reference TRBV19 and TRBJ2-7 gives the full variable domain: DGGITQSPKYLFRKEGQNVTLSCEQNLNHDAMYWYRQDPGQGLRLIYYSQIVNDFQKGDIAEGYSVSREKKESFPLTVTSAQKNPTAFYLCASRKQGGYEQYFGPGTRLTVT.

This clone came up a few times. V gene TRBV2 combines with J gene TRBJ2-2; D uncertain. The germline V and J ends were trimmed by 0 bases and 4 bases, with 9 bases remaining between them. Germline values: CDR1 SNHLY, CDR2 FYNNEI. This CDR3 contains 15 residues. The CDR3 DNA reads TGTGCCAGCAGTGAAGCGCTTCGCAGCACCGGGGAGCTGTTTTTT. Its translation is CASSEALRSTGELFF.

The chain has TRBV5-5 and TRBJ1-2; 9 nucleotides line up with TRBD1. The CDR3 covers 15 residues. In germline, CDR1 is SGHKS, CDR2 YYEKEE (reference sequence). The J segment lost 4 bases and the V segment lost 4 bases, leaving 8 bases of the junction unmatched. The DNA for the CDR3 is TGTGCCAGCAGCCTTGACGGGACAGGGCTCTATGGCTACACCTTC. Translation gives CASSLDGTGLYGYTF.

Only one count was recorded for this clone. The chain's CDR3 is CASSPVGSSYEQYF. The CDR3 region has the DNA TGCGCCAGCAGCCCAGTCGGGAGCTCCTACGAGCAGTACTTC. The gene calls are TRBV5-1 and TRBJ2-7, with D possibly TRBD2 on 6 matching bases. The V end was cut by 4 bases, the J end by 0 bases, with 11 bases between. The CDR3 totals 14 residues. Germline V gene sequence: CDR1 SGHRS, CDR2 YFSETQ.

J is TRBJ2-7 and V is TRBV29-1; no clear D. Trimming took off 6 bases at V and 6 bases at J, with 15 bases between the two ends. CDR1 and CDR2 from the germline V gene are SQVTM and ANQGSEA. The CDR3 covers 12 residues. The CDR3 spells CSVVGSVGEQYF. The CDR3 coding sequence is TGCAGCGTCGTCGGGTCCGTCGGCGAGCAGTACTTC.

The rearrangement uses TRBV18 and TRBJ1-1, with unresolved D. This CDR3 has 13 amino acids. Germline V gene data show CDR1 as KGHSH and CDR2 as LQKENI. V lost 3 bases, J lost 3 bases, and 8 bases lay in between. The CDR3 region has the DNA TGTGCCAGCTCACCCTTGAGGGACACTGAAGCTTTCTTT. Translating gives CASSPLRDTEAFF.

This rearrangement joins TRBV6-5 to TRBJ1-1; D is ambiguous. Germline V gene lookup returns CDR1 MNHEY and CDR2 SVGAGI. V dropped 6 bases and J dropped 0 bases, with 14 bases sitting between them. CDR3 length equals 15 residues. The CDR3 reads CASSPPGALNTEAFF. The CDR3 DNA sequence: TGTGCCAGCAGCCCCCCGGGAGCCTTGAACACTGAAGCTTTCTTT.

This clone was counted a few times. The V and J genes are TRBV9 and TRBJ1-2, with D possibly matching TRBD1 (6 bases). Germline V lookup: CDR1 SGDLS, CDR2 YYNGEE. Trimming shortened V by 4 bases and J by 2 bases, and 24 bases separated the two germline ends. This CDR3 region has 18 residues. Here the CDR3 DNA reads TGTGCCAGCAGCCGCGCAATGGGAACAGGGACCCAAAACTATGGCTACACCTTC. Its protein product is CASSRAMGTGTQNYGYTF.

This clone came up a few times. The chain joins TRBV28 to TRBJ1-1; 7 bases match TRBD1. This CDR3 spans 16 amino acids. Germline loops: CDR1 MDHEN, CDR2 SYDVKM. V gave up 6 bases and J gave up 0 bases; unmatched junction bases: 10. CDR3 DNA sequence: TGTGCCAGCAGGCTGGGACAGTCGTTGATGAACACTGAAGCTTTCTTT. Residues: CASRLGQSLMNTEAFF.

The chain recombines TRBV30 with TRBJ1-5, with 7 bases that match TRBD1. The CDR3 totals 13 residues. V lost 5 bases to trimming and J lost 6 bases; unmatched junction nucleotides: 7. Germline CDR1 GTSNPN, CDR2 SVGIG (reference sequence). The CDR3 sequence is CAWDRDGVQPQHF. In DNA form, the CDR3 reads TGTGCCTGGGACAGGGATGGAGTTCAGCCCCAGCATTTT.

CDR3 nucleotide sequence: TGTGCCAGTAGTCGGGACATCTGGGGTGGAAAACTGTTTTTT. It is translated as CASSRDIWGGKLFF. This chain uses TRBV19 with TRBJ1-4; TRBD1 might be the D (6 bases). CDR3 size: 14 residues. CDR1 and CDR2 (germline): LNHDA, SQIVND (reference sequence). The V end lost 5 bases, the J end lost 10 bases, and 17 bases lay between the germline ends.

This chain connects TRBV21-1 to TRBJ1-4; the table assigns TRBD1, which was not confirmed against the DNA. TRBV21-1 is deemed a pseudogene. The CDR3 contains 18 residues. The CDR3 is CASRSADRAIVTNEKLFF. DNA for the CDR3: TGTGCCAGCAGGTCTGCGGACAGGGCTATCGTAACTAATGAAAAACTGTTTTTT.

This clone occurred once. V gene TRBV5-8 combines with J gene TRBJ1-2; 7 nucleotides align to TRBD1. The CDR3 extends over 18 amino acids. Germline-derived CDR1 and CDR2 are SGHTS and YDEGEE. The ends lost 1 base at V and 1 base at J; junction bases unmatched: 13. CDR3 in amino acids: CASSLWSPGQAINYGYTF. The DNA of the CDR3 is TGTGCCAGCAGCTTGTGGTCCCCAGGACAGGCCATTAACTATGGCTACACCTTC.

This clone was found a few times. The rearrangement joins TRBV19 to TRBJ1-6; perhaps TRBD1 as D (6 bases). Germline CDR1 LNHDA, CDR2 SQIVND (reference sequence). CDR3 length: 14 residues. Trimming took off 7 bases at V and 7 bases at J, with 14 bases between the two ends. CDR3 sequence reads: CASNRDLQNSPLHF. CDR3 in DNA: TGTGCCAGTAACAGGGATCTCCAGAATTCACCCCTCCACTTT.

The chain is built from TRBV7-2 and TRBJ2-5; a weak D match, TRBD2 (5 bases). V dropped 5 bases and J dropped 5 bases, with 24 bases sitting between them. Germline V CDR1 and CDR2: SGHTA, FQGNSA. The CDR3 is made up of 17 amino acids. CDR3 nucleotide sequence: TGTGCCAGCAGCCCCACCCGTCGGGCTAGCCGGACGGAGACCCAGTACTTC. It encodes CASSPTRRASRTETQYF.

A remark on this clone: One end of the junction does not line up with germline, which may come from a read error. The V gene is TRBV6-5, the J gene TRBJ2-1; TRBD2 matches 11 bases. Germline CDR1 reads MNHEY; CDR2 reads SVGAGI. The CDR3 runs 16 residues. CDR3 loop: CASSYSSGGASNKQFF. The DNA of the CDR3 is TGTGCCAGCAGTTACTCTAGCGGGGGGGCCTCCAATAAGCAGTTCTTC.